These 22 T cell receptor beta chains came from one sample sequenced in a study of cytomegalovirus exposure and HLA in healthy donors. The PCR was carried out with 60 Vbeta primers and 13 Jbeta primers. Clones were read by immunoSEQ multiplex PCR, and TCRdb kept only the in-frame ones, dropping some. The table includes 100,000 to 150,000 clones, less than 85% detected once. The source material was PBMCs. The receptors originated from a man aged 18 to 29 in good health and CMV-seropositive.

The rearrangement joins TRBV30 to TRBJ1-1; possible D gene TRBD1, 6 bases. The CDR3 extends over 13 amino acids. Germline V CDR1 and CDR2: GTSNPN, SVGIG (reference sequence). V gave up 2 bases and J gave up 5 bases, with 12 bases separating them. The CDR3 bases are TGTGCCTGGAGTATGCAGGGGCGGACTGAAGCTTTCTTT. Translated: CAWSMQGRTEAFF.

This chain connects TRBV27 to TRBJ2-5; D may be TRBD2 (5 bases). With the DNA end fitting TRBJ2-7 better, the J assignment may be wrong. The germline V gene encodes CDR1 MNHEY and CDR2 SMNVEV (reference sequence). There are 14 residues in the CDR3. In nucleotides, the CDR3 is TGTGCCAGCAGTTACGGGGTTGGTTCCTACGAGCAGTACTTC. Translated, it gives CASSYGVGSYEQYF.

This chain joins TRBV9 and TRBJ1-4; D is ambiguous. V was shortened by 1 base and J by 8 bases, with 12 bases between the two germline ends. CDR1 and CDR2 (germline): SGDLS, YYNGEE. CDR3 length equals 14 residues. CDR3 in amino acids: CASSVSSVSEKLFF. The CDR3 DNA reads TGTGCCAGCAGCGTAAGTTCGGTCTCGGAAAAACTGTTTTTT.

The rearrangement joins TRBV19 to TRBJ1-1, with 9 bases that match TRBD1. CDR3 length: 16 amino acids. V trimming: 6 bases; J trimming: 5 bases; junction bases outside the gene matches: 13. Germline values: CDR1 LNHDA, CDR2 SQIVND (reference sequence). For the CDR3, the DNA is TGTGCCAGTAGCCATATGGGGACAGGGTCGGTGACTGAAGCTTTCTTT. It encodes CASSHMGTGSVTEAFF.

The chain links TRBV7-3 to TRBJ2-7, with D perhaps matching TRBD2 (5 bases). The germline V gene encodes CDR1 SGHTA and CDR2 FQGTGA. Trimming shortened V by 5 bases and J by 7 bases, and 15 bases separated the two germline ends. This CDR3 contains 13 residues. Here the CDR3 DNA reads TGTGCCAGCAGCCCTGGCATGACGGGGGAGCAGTACTTC. Protein sequence: CASSPGMTGEQYF.

The chain recombines TRBV19 with TRBJ1-1, with 9 bases matching TRBD1. Germline CDR1 and CDR2: LNHDA and SQIVND (reference sequence). The CDR3 totals 13 residues. Losses at the gene ends were 7 bases for V and 3 bases for J; bases not matched to a gene: 3. CDR3 loop: CASTRTGDTEAFF. CDR3 nucleotides: TGTGCCAGTACCCGGACAGGGGACACTGAAGCTTTCTTT.

V gene TRBV27 combines with J gene TRBJ1-1; D ambiguous. The ends were cut back, 7 bases at V and 1 base at J, with 10 bases in the middle. This CDR3 comprises 13 residues. In germline, CDR1 is MNHEY, CDR2 SMNVEV (reference sequence). DNA for the CDR3: TGTGCCAGCAAAAGCCACCAGAACACTGAAGCTTTCTTT. It translates to CASKSHQNTEAFF.

The chain has TRBV7-6 and TRBJ1-3; 10 bases agree with TRBD1. The CDR3 has 18 residues. In germline, CDR1 is SGHVS, CDR2 FNYEAQ. With 5 bases clipped from V and 4 bases from J, the junction kept 14 bases outside the gene matches. In nucleotides, the CDR3 is TGTGCCAGCAGCCCTTTACCCAAGACAGGGGGCACAGGAAACACCATATATTTT. It codes for CASSPLPKTGGTGNTIYF.

The rearrangement links TRBV7-8 to TRBJ2-7; 10 bases line up with TRBD2. The CDR3 loop spans 16 amino acids. Losses at the gene ends were 4 bases for V and 2 bases for J; bases not matched to a gene: 8. Germline loops: CDR1 SGHVS, CDR2 FQNEAQ. CDR3 DNA sequence: TGTGCCAGCAGCTACCCCCTAGCGGGGGTACCCTACGAGCAGTACTTC. Its translation is CASSYPLAGVPYEQYF. Filled out from reference TRBV7-8 and TRBJ2-7, the complete variable domain reads GAGVSQSPRYKVAKRGQDVALRCDPISGHVSLFWYQQALGQGPEFLTYFQNEAQLDKSGLPSDRFFAERPEGSVSTLKIQRTQQEDSAVYLCASSYPLAGVPYEQYFGPGTRLTVT.

The V gene is TRBV9, the J gene TRBJ2-3; D perhaps matches TRBD2 (6 bases). Germline V gene lookup returns CDR1 SGDLS and CDR2 YYNGEE. V was trimmed by 4 bases and J by 6 bases, leaving 27 bases between them. The CDR3 consists of 18 residues. The CDR3 DNA follows: TGTGCCAGCAGCCCTAGACGTGGGGGACTCCAGACCTCCGATACGCAGTATTTT. Protein sequence: CASSPRRGGLQTSDTQYF. The full variable domain, with the rest looked up from reference TRBV9 and TRBJ2-3, is DSGVTQTPKHLITATGQRVTLRCSPRSGDLSVYWYQQSLDQGLQFLIQYYNGEERAKGNILERFSAQQFPDLHSELNLSSLELGDSALYFCASSPRRGGLQTSDTQYFGPGTRLTVL.

A few counts support this clone. The chain has TRBV15 and TRBJ1-4; a weak D match, TRBD1 (5 bases). From germline, CDR1 is LNHNV and CDR2 YYDKDF (reference sequence). Trimming shortened V by 4 bases and J by 5 bases, and 14 bases separated the two germline ends. This CDR3 comprises 15 residues. For the CDR3, the DNA is TGTGCCACCAGCACCCGGGGGGGAAGGAATGAAAAACTGTTTTTT. Its translation: CATSTRGGRNEKLFF.

The chain joins TRBV14 to TRBJ2-3; D possibly corresponds to TRBD1 (5 bases). Germline V CDR1 and CDR2: SGHDN, FVKESK. The CDR3 covers 16 residues. Trimming took 4 bases from V and 2 from J, leaving 16 bases between them. The CDR3 loop is CASSPSFDSITDTQYF. The CDR3 region has the DNA TGTGCCAGCAGCCCAAGTTTTGACAGTATCACAGATACGCAGTATTTT. The complete variable domain, with remaining parts taken from reference TRBV14 and TRBJ2-3, reads EAGVTQFPSHSVIEKGQTVTLRCDPISGHDNLYWYRRVMGKEIKFLLHFVKESKQDESGMPNNRFLAERTGGTYSTLKVQPAELEDSGVYFCASSPSFDSITDTQYFGPGTRLTVL.

The table lists this clone with a few counts. The chain is built from TRBV5-6 and TRBJ1-1; D may be TRBD1 (6 bases). The germline V gene encodes CDR1 SGHDT and CDR2 YYEEEE. The CDR3 runs 16 residues. Trimming took off 4 bases at V and 0 bases at J, with 16 bases between the two ends. DNA of the CDR3: TGTGCCAGCAGCGTAGAGGACAGCTCGATGAACACTGAAGCTTTCTTT. Amino acid sequence: CASSVEDSSMNTEAFF. Together with reference TRBV5-6 and TRBJ1-1, the CDR3 gives the full variable domain: DAGVTQSPTHLIKTRGQQVTLRCSPKSGHDTVSWYQQALGQGPQFIFQYYEEEERQRGNFPDRFSGHQFPNYSSELNVNALLLGDSALYLCASSVEDSSMNTEAFFGQGTRLTVV.

The chain carries TRBV10-3 and TRBJ1-5, with D perhaps matching TRBD1 (5 bases). This CDR3 is 13 amino acids long. V lost 3 bases and J 4 bases, leaving 7 bases between the germline ends. The V gene's germline CDR1 is ENHRY and CDR2 SYGVKD. CDR3 loop: CAISDSGNQPQHF. CDR3 in DNA: TGTGCCATCAGTGATTCAGGGAATCAGCCCCAGCATTTT.

V gene TRBV7-2 combines with J gene TRBJ2-5; 11 nucleotides agree with TRBD2. The CDR3 length is 16 residues. CDR1 and CDR2 (germline): SGHTA, FQGNSA. The V and J ends lost 1 base and 2 bases, in that order; junction bases with no gene match: 3. The CDR3 region is CASSLERLAGQETQYF. CDR3 coding DNA: TGTGCCAGCAGCTTAGAGCGACTAGCGGGGCAAGAGACCCAGTACTTC.

The chain's CDR3 is CASSRRTGAFEQYF. The CDR3 bases are TGTGCCAGTAGCCGTCGGACAGGGGCTTTCGAGCAGTACTTC. The rearrangement links TRBV19 to TRBJ2-7, with 9 bases lining up with TRBD1. V shed 6 bases, J shed 6 bases, and the junction held 9 bases outside the gene matches. The CDR3 contains 14 residues. Germline values: CDR1 LNHDA, CDR2 SQIVND (reference sequence). Filled out from reference TRBV19 and TRBJ2-7, the complete variable domain reads DGGITQSPKYLFRKEGQNVTLSCEQNLNHDAMYWYRQDPGQGLRLIYYSQIVNDFQKGDIAEGYSVSREKKESFPLTVTSAQKNPTAFYLCASSRRTGAFEQYFGPGTRLTVT.

The chain is built from TRBV25-1 and TRBJ1-2; 8 bases line up with TRBD1. This CDR3 is built from 15 residues. Germline V gene lookup returns CDR1 MGHDK and CDR2 SYGVNS. With 4 bases clipped from V and 3 bases from J, the junction kept 7 bases outside the gene matches. In DNA form, the CDR3 reads TGTGCCAGCAGTGCCTTGGACAGGGAGTACTATGGCTACACCTTC. It encodes CASSALDREYYGYTF.

This clone was detected a few times. The chain employs TRBV30 and TRBJ2-4, with D possibly TRBD2 on 7 matching bases. CDR3 length equals 14 residues. Looked up from germline, CDR1 is GTSNPN and CDR2 is SVGIG (reference sequence). Trimming cost V 0 bases and J 6 bases, with 12 bases left between them. DNA of the CDR3: TGTGCCTGGAGTGTAGGGGGGGTAGGAAACATTCAGTACTTC. Its protein product is CAWSVGGVGNIQYF.

This clone appeared a single time. The chain carries TRBV19 and TRBJ1-6; 7 bases map to TRBD1. Germline V gene lookup returns CDR1 LNHDA and CDR2 SQIVND (reference sequence). Trimming took 2 bases from V and 6 from J; bases not matched to a gene: 4. The length of the CDR3 is 15 residues. The CDR3 sequence is CASSIFGDSNSPLHF. The CDR3, as DNA: TGTGCCAGTAGTATATTCGGGGACAGTAATTCACCCCTCCACTTT.

The chain employs TRBV7-9 and TRBJ2-1, with TRBD2 as a possible D gene (6 bases). Trimming removed 0 bases from V and 4 bases from J, with 10 bases in between. The CDR3 is 15 residues long. CDR1 SEHNR and CDR2 FQNEAQ come from the germline V gene (reference sequence). The CDR3 nucleotides read TGTGCCAGCAGCTTAGCTAGCGGTATTTACAATGAGCAGTTCTTC. This sequence encodes CASSLASGIYNEQFF.

This chain uses TRBV20-1 with TRBJ2-4; no clear D. CDR1 is DFQATT, CDR2 SNEGSKA, per germline (reference sequence). The CDR3 loop spans 11 amino acids. V gave up 5 bases and J gave up 7 bases, with 9 bases separating them. The CDR3 coding sequence is TGCAGTGCTCTCTCCGGGAACATTCAGTACTTC. It encodes CSALSGNIQYF.

This chain joins TRBV10-1 and TRBJ1-4; the D gene is possibly TRBD1 (5 bases). This CDR3 is 15 amino acids long. V lost 4 bases to trimming and J lost 5 bases, with 14 bases between them. The germline V gene has CDR1 WNHNN and CDR2 SYGVQD (reference sequence). The CDR3 coding sequence is TGCGCCAGCAGTGGTGGACATTCCCTCAATGAAAAACTGTTTTTT. Amino acids: CASSGGHSLNEKLFF.